This entry concerns a single T cell receptor beta chain. The TCR beta CDR3 regions underwent amplification using RNA transcripts as the source. HTBI primers were the set used in a first-round RT-PCR of the TCR CDR3. Each CDR3 protein is one row after TCRdb ran MiXCR on the multiplex PCR reads. The table includes some 510,000 distinct CDR3 sequences, more than 20% detected once. The data are from a study of T cells in Graves' hyperthyroidism and ophthalmopathy. The study defined stable Graves' hyperthyroidism as no ophthalmopathy progression within 18 months. CDR3 length equals 13 residues. Deletions cut 3 bases from V and 0 bases from J, with 9 bases between. Germline values: CDR1 GTSNPN, CDR2 SVGIG (reference sequence).

Sequenced: blood. The chain couples TRBV30 to TRBJ2-7; D is possibly TRBD1 or TRBD2 (5 bases each). The receptor's source is a man younger than 30 with Graves' hyperthyroidism. The CDR3, as DNA: TGTGCCTGGAGGGGGGAGAGCTCCTACGAGCAGTACTTC. This encodes CAWRGESSYEQYF.